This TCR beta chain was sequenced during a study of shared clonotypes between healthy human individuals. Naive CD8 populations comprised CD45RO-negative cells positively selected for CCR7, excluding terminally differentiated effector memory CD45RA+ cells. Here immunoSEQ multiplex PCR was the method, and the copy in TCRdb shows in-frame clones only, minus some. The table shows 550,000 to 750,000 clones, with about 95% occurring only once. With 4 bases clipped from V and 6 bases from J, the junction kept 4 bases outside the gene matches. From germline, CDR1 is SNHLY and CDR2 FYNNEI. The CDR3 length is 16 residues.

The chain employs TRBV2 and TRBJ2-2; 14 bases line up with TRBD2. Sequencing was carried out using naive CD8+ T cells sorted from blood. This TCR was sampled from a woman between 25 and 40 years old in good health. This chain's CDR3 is CASSGGLAGDSGELFF. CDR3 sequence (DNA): TGTGCCAGCAGTGGGGGACTAGCGGGAGACTCCGGGGAGCTGTTTTTT.